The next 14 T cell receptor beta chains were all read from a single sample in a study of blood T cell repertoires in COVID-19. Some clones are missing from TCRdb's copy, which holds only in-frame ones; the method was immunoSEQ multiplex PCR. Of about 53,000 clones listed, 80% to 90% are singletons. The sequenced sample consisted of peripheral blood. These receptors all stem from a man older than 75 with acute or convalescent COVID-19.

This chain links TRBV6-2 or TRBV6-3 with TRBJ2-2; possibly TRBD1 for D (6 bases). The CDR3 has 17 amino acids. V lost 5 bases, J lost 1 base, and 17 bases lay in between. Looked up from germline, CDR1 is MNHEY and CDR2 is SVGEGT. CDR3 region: CASSPLGTGLNTGELFF. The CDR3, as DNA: TGTGCCAGCAGTCCCCTAGGCACAGGGCTGAACACCGGGGAGCTGTTTTTT.

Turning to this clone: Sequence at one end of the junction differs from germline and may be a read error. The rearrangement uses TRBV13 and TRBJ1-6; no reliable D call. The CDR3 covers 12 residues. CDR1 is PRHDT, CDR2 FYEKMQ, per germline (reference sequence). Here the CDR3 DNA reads TGTGCCAGCAGCTCCAATAATTCACCCCTCCACTTT. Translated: CASSSNNSPLHF.

The CDR3 DNA is TGTGCCAGCACCCAAATGGCAGGGCTCGGTGAAAAACTGTTTTTT. This codes for CASTQMAGLGEKLFF. V gene TRBV6-5 combines with J gene TRBJ1-4; tentatively, D is TRBD1 (5 bases). This CDR3 contains 15 residues. Trimming removed 7 bases from V and 7 bases from J, with 19 bases in between. Germline loops: CDR1 MNHEY, CDR2 SVGAGI.

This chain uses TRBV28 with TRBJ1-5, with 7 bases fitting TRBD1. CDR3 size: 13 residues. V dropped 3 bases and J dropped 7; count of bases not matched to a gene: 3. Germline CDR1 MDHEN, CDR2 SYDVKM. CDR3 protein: CASSLDRTQPQHF. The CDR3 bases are TGTGCCAGCAGTTTGGACAGGACCCAGCCCCAGCATTTT.

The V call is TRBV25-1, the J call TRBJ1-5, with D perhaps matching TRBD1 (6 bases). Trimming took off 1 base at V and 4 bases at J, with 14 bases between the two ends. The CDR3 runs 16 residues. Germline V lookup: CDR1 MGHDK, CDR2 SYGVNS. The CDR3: CASSEWGGQTNQPQHF. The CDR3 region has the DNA TGTGCCAGCAGTGAATGGGGCGGACAGACTAATCAGCCCCAGCATTTT.

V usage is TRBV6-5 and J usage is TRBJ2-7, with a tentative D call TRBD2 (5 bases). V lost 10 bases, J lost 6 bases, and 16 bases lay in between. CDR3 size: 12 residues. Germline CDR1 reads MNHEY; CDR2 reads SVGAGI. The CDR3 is CATGFLLAEQYF. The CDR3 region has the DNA TGTGCCACTGGGTTCCTCCTAGCCGAGCAGTACTTC.

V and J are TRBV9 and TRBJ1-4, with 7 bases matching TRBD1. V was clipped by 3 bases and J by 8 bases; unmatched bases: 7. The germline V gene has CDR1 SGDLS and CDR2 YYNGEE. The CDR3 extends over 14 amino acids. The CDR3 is CASSDLGGGEKLFF. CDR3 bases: TGTGCCAGCAGCGATTTAGGGGGCGGGGAAAAACTGTTTTTT.

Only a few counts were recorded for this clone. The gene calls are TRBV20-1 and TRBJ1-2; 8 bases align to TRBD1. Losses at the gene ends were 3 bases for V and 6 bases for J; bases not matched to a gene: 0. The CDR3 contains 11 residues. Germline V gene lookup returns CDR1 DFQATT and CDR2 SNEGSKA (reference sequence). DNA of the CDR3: TGCAGTGCTAGCAGGGGGCATGGCTACACCTTC. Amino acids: CSASRGHGYTF.

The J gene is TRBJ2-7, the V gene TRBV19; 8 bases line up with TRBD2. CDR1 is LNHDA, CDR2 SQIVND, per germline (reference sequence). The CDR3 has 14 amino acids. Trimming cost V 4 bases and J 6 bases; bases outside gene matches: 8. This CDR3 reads CASSTTSGPGEQYF. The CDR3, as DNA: TGTGCCAGTAGTACCACTAGCGGCCCCGGCGAGCAGTACTTC.

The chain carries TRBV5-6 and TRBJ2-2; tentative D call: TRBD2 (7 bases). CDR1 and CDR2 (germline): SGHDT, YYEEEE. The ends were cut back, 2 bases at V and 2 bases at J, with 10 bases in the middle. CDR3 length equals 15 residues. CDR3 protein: CASSFTGGNTGELFF. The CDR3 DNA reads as TGTGCCAGCAGCTTCACGGGGGGCAACACCGGGGAGCTGTTTTTT.

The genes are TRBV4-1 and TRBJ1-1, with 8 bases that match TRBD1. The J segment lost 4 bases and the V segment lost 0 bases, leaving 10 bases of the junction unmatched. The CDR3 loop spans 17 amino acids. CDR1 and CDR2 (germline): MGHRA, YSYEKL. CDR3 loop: CASSQDRRQGAGTEAFF. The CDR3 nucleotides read TGCGCCAGCAGCCAAGATAGGAGGCAGGGGGCTGGCACTGAAGCTTTCTTT.

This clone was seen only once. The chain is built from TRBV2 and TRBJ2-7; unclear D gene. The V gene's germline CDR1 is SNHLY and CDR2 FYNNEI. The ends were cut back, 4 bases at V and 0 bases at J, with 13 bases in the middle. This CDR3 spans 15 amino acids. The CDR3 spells CASSGVASLSYEQYF. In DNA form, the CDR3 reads TGTGCCAGCAGTGGGGTAGCCTCCCTCTCCTACGAGCAGTACTTC.

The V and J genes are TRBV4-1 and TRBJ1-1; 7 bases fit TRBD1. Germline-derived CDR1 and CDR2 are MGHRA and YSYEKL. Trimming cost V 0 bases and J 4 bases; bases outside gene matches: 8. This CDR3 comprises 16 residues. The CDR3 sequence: CASSQDGRGFGTEAFF. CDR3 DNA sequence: TGCGCCAGCAGCCAAGATGGCAGGGGGTTCGGCACTGAAGCTTTCTTT.

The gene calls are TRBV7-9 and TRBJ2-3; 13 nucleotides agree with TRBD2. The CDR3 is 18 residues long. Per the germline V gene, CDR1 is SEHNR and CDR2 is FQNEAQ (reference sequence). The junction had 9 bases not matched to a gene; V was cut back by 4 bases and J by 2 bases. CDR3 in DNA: TGTGCCAGCAGCTCCCCGACTAGCGGGGGGCTAATCACAGATACGCAGTATTTT. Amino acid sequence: CASSSPTSGGLITDTQYF.